Included here is one TCR beta chain sequence, with context. This clone was counted between two and nine times. The antigen this receptor binds is unknown. Base qualities were left out, and no much larger clone turns up one base away. The data were obtained in a study of CD8+ T cells in alopecia areata (dated by TCRdb to the late 2010s). Regarding the complete study: Treated patients were enrolled in an open-label pilot trial of oral tofacitinib, 5 to 10 mg twice daily, for moderate-to-severe alopecia areata. Tofacitinib was given for 6 to 18 months, followed by 6 months of follow-up off drug to assess delayed response and recurrence. The SALT score, which quantifies the percentage of affected scalp surface area, was used to measure disease severity in treated patients. In both human patients and the C3H/HeJ mouse model, the study applied high-throughput TCRbeta sequencing to look at T cell clonal expansion in alopecia areata. On the human side, TCRbeta sequencing was run on scalp tissue and on sorted CD4+ and CD8+ peripheral blood T cells from healthy controls and from alopecia areata patients with either patchy or totalis/universalis disease. Biopsies were taken from tofacitinib-treated patients at baseline and at 4 and 24 weeks of treatment, and a later scalp biopsy was taken in several of the tofacitinib-treated patients. Clonality in the scalp was compared among normal scalp (n=4), patchy alopecia areata scalp (n=8), and alopecia totalis/universalis scalp (n=8). RNA was extracted with the PAXgene miRNA kit for fixed scalp, the miRNeasy kit for PBMCs, and the RNeasy kit for mouse skin. Amplification of TCRbeta CDR3 regions was done by immunoSEQ multiplex PCR using 35 Vbeta forward primers and 13 Jbeta reverse primers. What the study reported, not specific to this receptor: Unlike mouse skin, where gammadelta T cells dominate, normal human skin contains resident alphabeta T cells that get sequenced too, which complicates analysis of the scalp TCR repertoire. Tofacitinib significantly lowered scalp clonality and the number of expanded CD8+ clones among the top 100 scalp clones. Because the treated cohort was small and had just a single nonresponder, larger studies are needed to establish links between baseline CD8+ expansion and response. Higher clonality and more expanded CD8+ clones were observed in lesional scalp than in normal scalp, particularly in alopecia totalis/universalis, a finding suggestive of antigenic drive. Many expanded lesional clones persisted in scalp and blood during tofacitinib treatment, which may partly explain relapse after stopping treatment. Shared TCR sequences between patients were less evident than in mice, which may be partly attributable to HLA diversity in the patient population.

Receptors were amplified or captured by the immunoSEQ multiplex PCR assay. RNA was extracted from all samples and reverse transcribed into cDNA as template for TCR sequencing. SuperScript III was used for first-strand cDNA synthesis, primed with a 2:1 mix of oligo-dT and random hexamers. A synthetic immune receptor repertoire was used to gauge amplification bias, and whatever bias remained was removed computationally. The study's own analysis went as follows. Raw reads were preprocessed to remove errors, and CDR3 was defined according to IMGT conventions as the region from the conserved cysteine to phenylalanine. Clonality was calculated as 1 minus Shannon entropy normalized by log2 of the number of productive unique TCRs. CD4 or CD8 identity of scalp clones was inferred by cross-referencing scalp TCRbeta sequences with sorted blood CD4 and CD8 repertoires. TCRdb holds this immuneACCESS table with in-frame rearrangements only. Some clones are missing; in checked studies, unresolved V genes explain under half, and the rest has no known cause. The V and J calls and clone size were taken over from that table, and D and trimming were inferred from the DNA. This sample gives about 110,000 clones in total; about 59% of them show up just once. The ten largest make up 9.5% to 15% of the sample.

The germline V gene sets CDR1 to SGHDT and CDR2 to YYEEEE. Trimming takes 5 bases off V and 1 base off J; junction bases not matched to a gene: 6. The CDR3, from cysteine to phenylalanine, totals 15 residues. Only the CDR3 part of the read is kept: 45 bases, read in frame from the first base. What the time point label conveys for this sample: roughly 24 weeks on oral tofacitinib. The treatment or condition label, read with the paper, signifies: oral pan-JAK inhibitor, 5-10 mg twice daily. Lesional scalp punch biopsies and peripheral blood were collected from alopecia areata patients. PBMCs were isolated by density centrifugation and stained for CD3, CD4 and CD8, and CD4+ and CD8+ T cells were sorted on a FACSAria.

The sequence came from a human donor with alopecia areata. Sequenced material: CD8+ T cells sorted from blood, taken at week 24, from a patient treated with tofacitinib. The V and J segments used are TRBV5-6 and TRBJ2-3; TRBD2 fits 8 bases in the junction. The DNA sequence reads TGTGCCAGCAGTCTCGGGGGGGCAGGCACAGATACGCAGTATTTT. This encodes CASSLGGAGTDTQYF.